Each of the 2 T cell receptor beta chains below was sequenced from the same sample in a study of T cells in Graves' hyperthyroidism and ophthalmopathy. RNA transcripts yielded amplified TCR beta CDR3 regions. With the HTBI primer set, the TCR CDR3 went through a first round of RT-PCR. TCRdb re-derived calls from the multiplex PCR reads in MiXCR, one entry per CDR3 protein. This sample has approximately 610,000 distinct CDR3 sequences, with approximately 15% found just once. Input material: blood. The receptors derive from a woman aged 18-29 years with Graves' hyperthyroidism.

V gene TRBV7-2 combines with J gene TRBJ1-6; 8 bases are shared with TRBD1. This CDR3 has 15 amino acids. CDR1 SGHTA and CDR2 FQGNSA come from the germline V gene. The V and J ends lost 4 bases and 4 bases, in that order; junction bases with no gene match: 3. CDR3 amino acids: CASSSDRVYNSPLHF. The CDR3 DNA reads TGTGCCAGCAGCTCGGACAGGGTTTATAATTCACCCCTCCACTTT.

The chain joins TRBV5-6 to TRBJ2-7; 7 bases fit TRBD1. This CDR3 region has 15 residues. Trimming cost V 4 bases and J 6 bases; bases outside gene matches: 13. Germline assignment: CDR1 SGHDT and CDR2 YYEEEE. CDR3: CASSGLEGALGEQYF. Written as DNA, the CDR3 is TGTGCCAGCAGCGGCCTCGAGGGGGCGCTTGGCGAGCAGTACTTC.